This T cell receptor (beta chain) derives from a study of Graves' ophthalmopathy and Graves' hyperthyroidism. This clonotype occurred many times. V was trimmed by 0 bases and J by 4 bases, leaving 16 bases between them. The CDR3 spans 16 residues. Germline CDR1 reads SGHRS; CDR2 reads YFSETQ. RNA transcripts served as template for amplifying TCR beta CDR3 sequences. HTBI primers served in a first-round RT-PCR, which a second-round multiplex PCR followed. Using its own MiXCR run on the multiplex PCR reads, TCRdb lists one record per CDR3 protein. The sample contains about 1.2 million distinct CDR3 sequences, about two fifths of which appear only once.

This clonotype was obtained from an adult man with Graves' hyperthyroidism. The chain combines TRBV5-1 with TRBJ1-2; perhaps TRBD1 as D (5 bases). The sequenced sample was peripheral blood or thyroid tissue (not recorded which). The CDR3 DNA is TGCGCCAGCAGCTTGGCCGGGGAGGGGCACAGCTATGGCTACACCTTC. It translates to CASSLAGEGHSYGYTF.